Sequencing of this T cell receptor beta chain was carried out in a study of patients and donors after allogeneic stem cell transplantation (dated by TCRdb to 2020 to 2022). There are 14 amino acids in the CDR3, from cysteine to phenylalanine inclusive. Only the CDR3 region is kept as DNA, spanning 42 bases read in frame from base 1. Taken from the germline V gene, the CDR1 and CDR2 loops are SGHNT and YENEEA. The germline ends are 14 bases apart after V is trimmed by 5 bases and J by 4 bases. The library was made by RT-PCR. Reads for this sample came from a NextSeq 550. Using fastp trimming at Q25 and MiXCR clonotype assembly, TCRdb reanalyzed the public sequencing data and kept in-frame beta chains. A single entry per CDR3 protein holds the most common genes and DNA from its merged rows. This sample has about 960,000 distinct CDR3 sequences in its table, and 15% to 20% of those were observed once. The ten most abundant clones make up around 5.5% of the sample.

For this clonotype: Its cognate antigen has yet to be identified. No per-base quality is available; no much larger clone lies one base away.

The TCR was taken from a human donor who was either an allogeneic HSCT recipient or a stem cell or donor lymphocyte infusion donor (not recorded which). It is not recorded whose cells these are; they may come from a transplant donor. Recombination joined TRBV11-3 with TRBJ1-1, and TRBD1 may be the D gene, going by 5 matching bases. Input material: blood, either unsorted or a sorted T cell fraction (not recorded which). The CDR3 protein sequence reads: CASSTQAGGTEAFF. The nucleotides read TGTGCCAGCAGCACTCAAGCCGGGGGCACTGAAGCTTTCTTT.